This T cell receptor (beta chain) was documented in a study of T cell responses to AZD1222 COVID-19 vaccine. On this clone: The antigen is undetermined.

Points from the study as a whole: Repertoires in all cases were sampled only once the peak T cell response had passed. Mostly white British, mostly female donors; authors suggested clonal diversity may be underestimated. Of spike-specific TCRs, nearly half reportedly target regions left unmutated in variants. CD4 TCRs covered the whole spike, strongest at regions 160-218 and 743-854.

Method: immunoSEQ multiplex PCR; TCRdb's copy keeps in-frame clones and lacks some. The sample lists around 78,000 clones, about 85% seen once, with 24% in the top ten. Germline CDR1 reads SGHAT; CDR2 reads FQNNGV. This CDR3 region has 17 residues. The V end was cut by 3 bases, the J end by 0 bases, with 14 bases between. V gene TRBV11-2 combines with J gene TRBJ2-2; D possibly uses TRBD1 or TRBD2 (5 bases each). The source of this sequence is an adult in good health. The material was peripheral blood, obtained on day 0 of AZD1222 vaccination. The CDR3 reads CASSFATGTANTGELFF. The CDR3 bases are TGTGCCAGCAGCTTCGCGACCGGGACGGCGAACACCGGGGAGCTGTTTTTT.